These 10 T cell receptor beta chains share one sample of origin, sequenced in a study of molecular identifiers for immune sequencing clone quantification. One entry per CDR3 protein results from TCRdb running MiXCR on the PCR reads. The sample records a few hundred thousand distinct CDR3 sequences, roughly 24% being singletons. Sequencing was done on a sample of naive CD8+ T cells from blood, with Jurkat cell RNA spiked in. Subset: FACS-sorted CD8+CD4-CCR7+CD45RA+ naive T cells. The receptors stem from a human donor in good health. Some libraries in this study had Jurkat cell RNA spiked in.

With regard to this clonotype: This may arise from a read error, as a much more abundant clone is one base away. The J gene is TRBJ2-1, the V gene TRBV11-2; 9 bases are shared with TRBD2. The V and J ends lost 5 bases and 5 bases, in that order; junction bases with no gene match: 7. This CDR3 has 15 amino acids. Germline V CDR1 and CDR2: SGHAT, FQNNGV. This CDR3 is CASSVSSGNDNEQFF. DNA for the CDR3: TGTGCCAGCAGCGTATCTAGCGGGAACGACAATGAGCAGTTCTTC.

On this clonotype: A read error may be the cause here, since a much bigger clone is one base away. The V and J genes are TRBV29-1 and TRBJ2-1; D remains unclear. The CDR3 covers 10 residues. The germline V gene has CDR1 SQVTM and CDR2 ANQGSEA. The CDR3 reads CSVEVNAQFF. CDR3 bases: TGCAGCGTTGAGGTGAATGCGCAGTTCTTC.

This clonotype was recorded a few times. The gene calls are TRBV6-5 and TRBJ2-3, with unresolved D. CDR1 is MNHEY, CDR2 SVGAGI, per germline. Trimming stripped 2 bases from V and 2 bases from J, with 17 bases between. The CDR3 totals 17 residues. Here the CDR3 DNA reads TGTGCCAGCAGTTACAACCTACCGGCCTCCCCCACAGATACGCAGTATTTT. This translates into CASSYNLPASPTDTQYF.

The chain is built from TRBV3-1 and TRBJ2-5; D is uncertain. CDR3 length: 13 residues. Trimming cost V 7 bases and J 1 base, with 10 bases left between them. Germline loops: CDR1 LGHDT, CDR2 YNNKEL (reference sequence). CDR3 amino acids: CASTKGPQETQYF. CDR3 DNA sequence: TGTGCCAGCACAAAGGGCCCCCAAGAGACCCAGTACTTC.

This clonotype showed up many times. The gene calls are TRBV29-1 and TRBJ1-2; 7 bases fit TRBD1. Germline CDR1 and CDR2: SQVTM and ANQGSEA. The CDR3 sequence is 14 residues long. The J segment lost 0 bases and the V segment lost 4 bases, leaving 5 bases of the junction unmatched. The CDR3 here is CSVAGQSTNYGYTF. Here the CDR3 DNA reads TGCAGCGTTGCGGGACAGAGCACTAACTATGGCTACACCTTC.

This clonotype was seen more than once but under ten times. The chain recombines TRBV11-2 with TRBJ2-1, with 11 bases that match TRBD2. The CDR3 covers 16 residues. V shed 0 bases, J shed 9 bases, and the junction held 7 bases outside the gene matches. Germline CDR1 is SGHAT and CDR2 is FQNNGV. CDR3 sequence reads: CASSLESLAGGSEQFF. The CDR3 region has the DNA TGTGCCAGCAGCTTAGAATCCCTAGCGGGAGGTTCTGAGCAGTTCTTC.

The chain recombines TRBV3-1 with TRBJ2-1; TRBD2 aligns across 7 bases. There are 16 residues in the CDR3. The germline V gene encodes CDR1 LGHDT and CDR2 YNNKEL (reference sequence). With 0 bases clipped from V and 8 bases from J, the junction kept 10 bases outside the gene matches. The CDR3 spells CASSQEFGGRLDEQFF. The CDR3 bases are TGTGCCAGCAGCCAAGAGTTTGGCGGGAGATTGGATGAGCAGTTCTTC.

V usage is TRBV4-3 and J usage is TRBJ2-7; D is undetermined. Germline CDR1 reads LGHNA; CDR2 reads YSLEER. The CDR3 totals 17 residues. V was pared by 0 bases and J by 3 bases, with 18 bases between. CDR3 sequence (DNA): TGCGCCAGCAGCCAAGATTATTCCCCGACGTTCAACTACGAGCAGTACTTC. Its protein product is CASSQDYSPTFNYEQYF.

This clonotype was counted a few times. The rearrangement uses TRBV7-9 and TRBJ2-3; 10 bases match TRBD1. The germline V gene has CDR1 SEHNR and CDR2 FQNEAQ (reference sequence). The CDR3 totals 15 residues. Trimming took 5 bases from V and 4 from J; bases not matched to a gene: 6. CDR3 region: CASSGPTGGSDTQYF. CDR3 in DNA: TGTGCCAGCAGCGGACCGACAGGGGGCTCAGATACGCAGTATTTT.

This clonotype was detected only a few times. The chain has TRBV30 and TRBJ2-1; the D gene is possibly TRBD2 (5 bases). The CDR3 consists of 13 residues. CDR1 GTSNPN and CDR2 SVGIG come from the germline V gene (reference sequence). V lost 4 bases and J 3 bases, leaving 10 bases between the germline ends. CDR3 nucleotides: TGTGCCTGGAACCGGGGTAACTACAATGAGCAGTTCTTC. Encoded protein: CAWNRGNYNEQFF.